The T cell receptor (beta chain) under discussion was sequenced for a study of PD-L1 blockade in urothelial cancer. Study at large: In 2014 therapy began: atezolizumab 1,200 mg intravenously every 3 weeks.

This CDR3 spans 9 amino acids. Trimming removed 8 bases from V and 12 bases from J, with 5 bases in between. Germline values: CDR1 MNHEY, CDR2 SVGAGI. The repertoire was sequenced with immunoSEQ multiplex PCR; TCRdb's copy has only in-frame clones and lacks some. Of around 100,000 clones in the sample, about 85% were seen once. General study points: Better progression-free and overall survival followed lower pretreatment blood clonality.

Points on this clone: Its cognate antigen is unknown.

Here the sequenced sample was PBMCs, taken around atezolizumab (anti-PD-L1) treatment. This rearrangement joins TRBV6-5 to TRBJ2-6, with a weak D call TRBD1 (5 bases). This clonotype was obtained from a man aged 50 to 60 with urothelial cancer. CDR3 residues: CASGAVLTF. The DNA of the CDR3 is TGTGCCAGCGGGGCCGTCCTGACTTTC.